This TCR beta chain was sequenced in a study of Graves' ophthalmopathy and Graves' hyperthyroidism. The length of the CDR3 is 16 residues. Trimming removed 2 bases from V and 1 base from J; junction bases left unmatched: 7. Scientists amplified the TCR beta CDR3 regions from RNA transcripts. Following a first-round RT-PCR that used HTBI primers, a second-round multiplex PCR was carried out. In TCRdb, the multiplex PCR reads were re-called with MiXCR into one record per CDR3 protein. Of a few hundred thousand distinct CDR3 sequences listed, approximately 17% were seen once; the top ten hold 2% to 3%. The chain joins TRBV12-3 or TRBV12-4 to TRBJ1-1, with 7 bases identical to TRBD1. Sequenced sample: peripheral blood. The clonotype was recovered from an adult woman with stable Graves' hyperthyroidism. CDR3 in amino acids: CASSLSGGGANTEAFF. The DNA for the CDR3 is TGTGCCAGCAGTTTAAGTGGAGGGGGCGCGAACACTGAAGCTTTCTTT.